The 20 T cell receptor beta chains listed next were all sequenced from one sample in a study of blood T cell repertoires in COVID-19. Only in-frame clones appear in the TCRdb table, and some are missing; sequencing was by immunoSEQ multiplex PCR. This table holds some 300,000 clones, 90% found once. Sequencing was carried out using peripheral blood. These receptors were collected from a woman aged 40 to 55 with COVID-19, enrolled during active disease.

This clone has only one observation. This chain links TRBV28 with TRBJ2-3; D is unresolved. Trimming left V 2 bases short and J 5 bases short, with 5 bases between. Germline CDR1 and CDR2: MDHEN and SYDVKM. The CDR3 loop spans 12 amino acids. Written as DNA, the CDR3 is TGTGCCAGCAGTTTACCCGTAGATACGCAGTATTTT. This sequence encodes CASSLPVDTQYF.

The chain uses TRBV7-2 and TRBJ1-2, with 10 bases identical to TRBD1. J gave up 7 bases and V 5 bases, and 10 bases lay outside the gene matches. Germline CDR1 SGHTA, CDR2 FQGNSA. The CDR3 has 15 residues. CDR3 DNA: TGTGCCAGCAGCGATTTGGGGACAGGGGCCGGTGGCTACACCTTC. Amino acid sequence: CASSDLGTGAGGYTF.

The chain employs TRBV6-6 and TRBJ2-1, with TRBD2 matching 11 bases. Trimming at V came to 5 bases and at J to 7 bases, leaving 13 bases not matched to a gene. CDR3 length equals 17 residues. CDR1 is MNHNY and CDR2 is SVGAGI in the germline V gene (reference sequence). The CDR3 loop reads CASSHASSGRVGNEQFF. The CDR3 coding sequence is TGTGCCAGCAGTCACGCAAGTAGCGGGAGGGTGGGGAATGAGCAGTTCTTC.

The rearrangement joins TRBV30 to TRBJ1-2, with a weak D call TRBD1 (5 bases). CDR1 GTSNPN and CDR2 SVGIG come from the germline V gene (reference sequence). V dropped 0 bases and J dropped 8 bases, with 19 bases sitting between them. CDR3 length: 15 amino acids. The DNA of the CDR3 is TGTGCCTGGAGTGTACTGGGGCCCACATATTGGGGCTACACCTTC. Amino acid sequence: CAWSVLGPTYWGYTF.

The chain couples TRBV7-6 to TRBJ2-1; the match to TRBD1 covers 10 bases. From germline, CDR1 is SGHVS and CDR2 FNYEAQ. This CDR3 has 16 residues. V dropped 5 bases and J dropped 4; count of bases not matched to a gene: 8. This CDR3 reads CASSPRDRGVYNEQFF. The CDR3 nucleotides are TGTGCCAGCAGCCCACGGGACAGGGGCGTTTACAATGAGCAGTTCTTC.

The count of this clone is one. The chain recombines TRBV5-8 with TRBJ1-2; weak D call: TRBD1 (5 bases). Trimming left V 4 bases short and J 2 bases short, with 12 bases between. The length of the CDR3 is 14 residues. Germline V gene lookup returns CDR1 SGHTS and CDR2 YDEGEE. CDR3 region: CASSLGLRNYGYTF. CDR3 in DNA: TGTGCCAGCAGCCTGGGACTGAGAAACTATGGCTACACCTTC.

The J gene is TRBJ2-1, the V gene TRBV15, with 9 bases that match TRBD1. The ends lost 9 bases at V and 7 bases at J; junction bases unmatched: 13. The germline V gene encodes CDR1 LNHNV and CDR2 YYDKDF (reference sequence). The CDR3 runs to 15 residues. Here the CDR3 DNA reads TGTGCCACAACCGGGACAGGGATGGTAAAAAATGAGCAGTTCTTC. Translating gives CATTGTGMVKNEQFF. The complete variable domain, with remaining parts taken from reference TRBV15 and TRBJ2-1, reads DAMVIQNPRYQVTQFGKPVTLSCSQTLNHNVMYWYQQKSSQAPKLLFHYYDKDFNNEADTPDNFQSRRPNTSFCFLDIRSPGLGDTAMYLCATTGTGMVKNEQFFGPGTRLTVL.

This clone was seen once. This chain connects TRBV6-5 to TRBJ1-5; 7 bases are a match to TRBD1. V was clipped by 10 bases and J by 0 bases; unmatched bases: 6. CDR1 and CDR2 from the germline V gene are MNHEY and SVGAGI. This CDR3 is built from 14 residues. The CDR3 sequence is CAIDRDFSNQPQHF. In nucleotides, the CDR3 is TGTGCCATCGACAGGGACTTTAGCAATCAGCCCCAGCATTTT.

J is TRBJ1-6 and V is TRBV7-3; 8 bases align to TRBD1. This CDR3 has 15 amino acids. Germline CDR1 reads SGHTA; CDR2 reads FQGTGA. The V gene end was trimmed by 0 bases and the J gene end by 10 bases; junction bases not matched to a gene: 5. CDR3 residues: CASSLTGDRGSPLHF. CDR3 sequence (DNA): TGTGCCAGCAGCTTAACGGGAGACAGGGGATCACCCCTCCACTTT.

The chain is built from TRBV12-3 or TRBV12-4 and TRBJ2-4; possibly TRBD1 for D (6 bases). V lost 6 bases and J 7 bases, leaving 13 bases between the germline ends. CDR3 length equals 13 residues. The CDR3 loop is CASRYRESNIQYF. The CDR3 DNA is TGTGCCAGCAGATACAGGGAGTCGAACATTCAGTACTTC.

This chain joins TRBV5-1 and TRBJ2-1, with a tentative D call TRBD2 (6 bases). CDR1 is SGHRS, CDR2 YFSETQ, per germline. The CDR3 covers 15 residues. Trimming took off 4 bases at V and 9 bases at J, with 20 bases between the two ends. CDR3 bases: TGCGCCAGCAGCCCTTACGACAGACTAGTCAGTGAGCAGTTCTTC. Translating gives CASSPYDRLVSEQFF.

V and J are TRBV12-5 and TRBJ2-1, with TRBD1 matching 8 bases. The germline V gene has CDR1 LGHNT and CDR2 FRNRAP. Trimming removed 1 base from V and 3 bases from J; junction bases left unmatched: 8. The CDR3 spans 17 residues. CDR3 DNA: TGTGCTAGTGGTTTGGCCAGAGGACAGGGAAGCTACAATGAGCAGTTCTTC. It translates to CASGLARGQGSYNEQFF.

The chain joins TRBV12-3 or TRBV12-4 to TRBJ2-7; TRBD1 is a possible D gene (5 bases). This CDR3 comprises 13 residues. V was trimmed by 6 bases and J by 6 bases, leaving 15 bases between them. CDR3 nucleotides: TGTGCCAGCAGACATCCTCAGGGTCTCGAGCAGTACTTC. It specifies CASRHPQGLEQYF.

The chain recombines TRBV3-1 (or the pseudogene TRBV3-2) with TRBJ2-2; possibly TRBD2 for D (6 bases). Germline CDR1 reads LGHDT; CDR2 reads YNNKEL (reference sequence). With 5 bases removed from V and 2 bases from J, the gap between germline ends came to 15 bases. The CDR3 spans 16 residues. The CDR3 DNA is TGTGCCAGCAGCTCCCTCTGGGAGGTAAACACCGGGGAGCTGTTTTTT. This translates into CASSSLWEVNTGELFF.

This clone came up once. The CDR3 spells CASSYGEHYGYTF. CDR3 coding DNA: TGTGCCAGCAGTTACGGGGAACACTATGGCTACACCTTC. The chain couples TRBV28 to TRBJ1-2; D unclear. V was pared by 4 bases and J by 3 bases, with 9 bases between. The CDR3 runs to 13 residues. CDR1 and CDR2 from the germline V gene are MDHEN and SYDVKM.

This chain joins TRBV28 and TRBJ2-7; 9 bases agree with TRBD2. The CDR3 spans 16 residues. Looked up from germline, CDR1 is MDHEN and CDR2 is SYDVKM. J gave up 3 bases and V 6 bases, and 12 bases lay outside the gene matches. This chain's CDR3 is CASRRGSGRVFYEQYF. The CDR3 DNA is TGTGCCAGCAGGAGGGGTAGCGGGAGAGTTTTCTACGAGCAGTACTTC.

The V and J genes are TRBV11-3 and TRBJ1-1, with a tentative D call TRBD1 (6 bases). Germline V gene sequence: CDR1 SGHNT, CDR2 YENEEA. This CDR3 has 14 amino acids. V dropped 2 bases and J dropped 4 bases, with 11 bases sitting between them. The CDR3 DNA reads TGTGCCAGCAGCTTAAGTCAGGGGAGCACTGAAGCTTTCTTT. It encodes CASSLSQGSTEAFF.

This clone came up once. The chain carries TRBV28 and TRBJ2-5; D is ambiguous. Germline CDR1 reads MDHEN; CDR2 reads SYDVKM. The CDR3 is 12 amino acids. Trimming shortened V by 4 bases and J by 5 bases, and 8 bases separated the two germline ends. The CDR3 DNA sequence: TGTGCCAGCAGTTCGACCAGGGAGACCCAGTACTTC. It translates to CASSSTRETQYF.

The chain has TRBV27 and TRBJ1-4; a possible D gene is TRBD1 (5 bases). Germline V gene data show CDR1 as MNHEY and CDR2 as SMNVEV (reference sequence). The ends were cut back, 5 bases at V and 10 bases at J, with 26 bases in the middle. The CDR3 has 17 residues. The CDR3 here is CASSTQLPQGGSGKLFF. The CDR3 coding sequence is TGTGCCAGCAGTACTCAACTACCTCAGGGTGGTTCGGGAAAACTGTTTTTT.

The chain employs TRBV5-1 and TRBJ2-3; D unresolved. CDR3 length equals 11 residues. V gave up 4 bases and J gave up 4 bases, with 4 bases separating them. The germline CDR1 and CDR2 sequences are SGHRS and YFSETQ. CDR3 in DNA: TGCGCCAGCAGCGCGGCAGATACGCAGTATTTT. Residues: CASSAADTQYF. Drawing the rest from reference TRBV5-1 and TRBJ2-3, the complete variable domain is KAGVTQTPRYLIKTRGQQVTLSCSPISGHRSVSWYQQTPGQGLQFLFEYFSETQRNKGNFPGRFSGRQFSNSRSEMNVSTLELGDSALYLCASSAADTQYFGPGTRLTVL.